Below, one TCR beta chain is given with its context. The antigen is unknown. The germline gives CDR1 MNHEY, CDR2 SVGEGT. This CDR3 region has 13 residues. The V gene lost 0 bases and the J gene lost 5 bases, with 7 bases spanning the gap. The record originates from a study of healthy donors' naive CD4 and CD8 T cells. Findings of the study overall: Reportedly, most V and J gene segments showed naive CD4+ versus CD8+ bias. Alpha and beta chains were sequenced in bulk without pairing.

A linear amplification protocol produced the TCR libraries from around 510 ng of total RNA. TCRdb used MiXCR to reprocess the reads, holding one entry per CDR3 protein. The sample consists of roughly 200,000 distinct CDR3 sequences, around 74% of them appearing once. The sample comprised naive CD4+ and CD8+ T cells sorted from blood, pooled from several donors. This clonotype was sampled from a pool of human donors in good health; the sample pools cells from several healthy donors. The genes are TRBV6-2 or TRBV6-3 and TRBJ1-1, with D unclear. As DNA, the CDR3 is TGTGCCAGCAGTTACTCGAAGAGGACTGAAGCTTTCTTT. This translates into CASSYSKRTEAFF.